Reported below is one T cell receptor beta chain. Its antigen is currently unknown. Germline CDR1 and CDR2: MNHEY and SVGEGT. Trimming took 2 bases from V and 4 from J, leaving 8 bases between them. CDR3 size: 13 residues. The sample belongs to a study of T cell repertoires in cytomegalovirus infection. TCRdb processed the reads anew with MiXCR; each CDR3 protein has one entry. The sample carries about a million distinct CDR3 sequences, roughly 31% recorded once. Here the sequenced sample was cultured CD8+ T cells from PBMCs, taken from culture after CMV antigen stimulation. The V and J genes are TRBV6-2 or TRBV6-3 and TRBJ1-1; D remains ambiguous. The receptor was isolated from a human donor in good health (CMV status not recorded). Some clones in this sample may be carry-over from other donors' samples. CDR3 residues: CASSYGLPTEAFF. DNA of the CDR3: TGTGCCAGCAGTTACGGACTACCCACTGAAGCTTTCTTT.